This T cell receptor beta chain was recorded in a study of blood T cell repertoires in COVID-19. About the study: T cells, B-cell-depleted T cells, or PBMCs provided the cDNA or gDNA that served as material.

CDR1 and CDR2 from the germline V gene are SGHAT and FQNNGV. The CDR3 has 18 amino acids. V lost 5 bases and J lost 6; bases outside the gene matches: 20. Method: immunoSEQ multiplex PCR; TCRdb's copy keeps in-frame clones and lacks some. This table holds hundreds of thousands of clones, approximately 90% found once. Source material: PBMCs or T cells enriched from blood (not recorded which). The sequence derives from a young man who had recovered from COVID-19. The V call is TRBV11-2, the J call TRBJ2-7; 9 nucleotides match TRBD2. The CDR3 region is CASSPPGLAMIRPTEQYF. In DNA, the CDR3 is TGTGCCAGCAGCCCCCCGGGACTAGCCATGATAAGGCCCACCGAGCAGTACTTC.